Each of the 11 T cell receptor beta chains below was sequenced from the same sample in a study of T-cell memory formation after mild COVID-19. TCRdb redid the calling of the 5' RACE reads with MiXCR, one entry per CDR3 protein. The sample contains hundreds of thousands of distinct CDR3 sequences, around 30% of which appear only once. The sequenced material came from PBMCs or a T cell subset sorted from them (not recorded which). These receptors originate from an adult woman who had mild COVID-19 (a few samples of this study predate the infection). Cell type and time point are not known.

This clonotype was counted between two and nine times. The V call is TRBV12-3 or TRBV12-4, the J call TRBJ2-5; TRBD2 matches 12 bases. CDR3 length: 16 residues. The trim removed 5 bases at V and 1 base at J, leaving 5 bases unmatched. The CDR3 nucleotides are TGTGCCAGCAGTGAGCGACTAGCGGGGGTCCAAGAGACCCAGTACTTC. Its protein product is CASSERLAGVQETQYF.

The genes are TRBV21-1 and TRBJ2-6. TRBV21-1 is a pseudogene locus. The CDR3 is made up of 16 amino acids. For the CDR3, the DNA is TGTGCCAGCAGCAGAACAGTGGATGTCGGGGCCAACGTCCTGACTTTC. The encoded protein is CASSRTVDVGANVLTF.

CDR3 DNA sequence: TGCGCCAGCAGCTACCGGGGTCCGAACACTGAAGCTTTCTTT. Its protein is CASSYRGPNTEAFF. The rearrangement joins TRBV5-1 to TRBJ1-1; D is ambiguous. CDR1 is SGHRS, CDR2 YFSETQ, per germline. The V end was cut by 3 bases, the J end by 1 base, with 10 bases between. This CDR3 spans 14 amino acids.

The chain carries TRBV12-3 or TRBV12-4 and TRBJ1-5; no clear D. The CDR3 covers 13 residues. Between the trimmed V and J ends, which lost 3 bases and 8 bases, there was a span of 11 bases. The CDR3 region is CASSFKGSEPQHF. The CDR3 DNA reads TGTGCCAGCAGTTTTAAGGGTTCGGAGCCCCAGCATTTT.

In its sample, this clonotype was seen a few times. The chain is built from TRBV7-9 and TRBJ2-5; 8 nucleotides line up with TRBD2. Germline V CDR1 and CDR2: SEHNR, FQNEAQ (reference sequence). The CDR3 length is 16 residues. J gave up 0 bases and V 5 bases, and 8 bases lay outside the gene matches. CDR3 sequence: CASSPQLAENQETQYF. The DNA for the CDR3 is TGTGCCAGCAGCCCGCAACTAGCGGAGAACCAAGAGACCCAGTACTTC. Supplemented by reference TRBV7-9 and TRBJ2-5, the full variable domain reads DTGVSQNPRHKITKRGQNVTFRCDPISEHNRLYWYRQTLGQGPEFLTYFQNEAQLEKSRLLSDRFSAERPKGSFSTLEIQRTEQGDSAMYLCASSPQLAENQETQYFGPGTRLLVL.

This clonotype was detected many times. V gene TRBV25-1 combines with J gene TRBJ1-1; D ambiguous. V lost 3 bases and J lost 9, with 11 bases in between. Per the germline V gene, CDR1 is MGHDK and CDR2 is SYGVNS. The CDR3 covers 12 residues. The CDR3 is CASSDAELKAFF. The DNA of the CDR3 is TGTGCCAGCAGTGATGCGGAACTTAAAGCTTTCTTT.

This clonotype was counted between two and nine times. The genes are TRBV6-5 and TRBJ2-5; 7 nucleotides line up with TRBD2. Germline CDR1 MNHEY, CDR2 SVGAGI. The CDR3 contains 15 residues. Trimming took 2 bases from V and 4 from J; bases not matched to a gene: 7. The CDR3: CASSYGGGRGETQYF. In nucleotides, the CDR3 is TGTGCCAGCAGTTACGGTGGCGGGAGAGGAGAGACCCAGTACTTC.

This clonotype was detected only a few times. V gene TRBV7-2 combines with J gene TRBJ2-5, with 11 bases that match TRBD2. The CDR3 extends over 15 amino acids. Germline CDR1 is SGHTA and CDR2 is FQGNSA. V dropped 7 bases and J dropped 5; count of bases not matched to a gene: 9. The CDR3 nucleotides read TGTGCCAGCACCACCCGTAGCGGGGGGGGTGAGACCCAGTACTTC. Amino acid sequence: CASTTRSGGGETQYF.

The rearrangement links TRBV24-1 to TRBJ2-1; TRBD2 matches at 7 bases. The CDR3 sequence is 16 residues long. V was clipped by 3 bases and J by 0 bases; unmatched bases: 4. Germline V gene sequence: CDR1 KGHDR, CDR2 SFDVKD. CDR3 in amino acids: CATSDRASGSYNEQFF. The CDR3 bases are TGTGCCACCAGTGATAGGGCTAGCGGCTCCTACAATGAGCAGTTCTTC.

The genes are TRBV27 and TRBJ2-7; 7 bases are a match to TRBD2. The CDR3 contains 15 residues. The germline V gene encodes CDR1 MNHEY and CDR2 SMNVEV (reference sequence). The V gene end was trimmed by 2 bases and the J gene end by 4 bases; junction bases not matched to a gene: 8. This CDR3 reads CASSLDGTNYYEQYF. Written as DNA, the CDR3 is TGTGCCAGCAGTTTAGATGGGACTAATTATTACGAGCAGTACTTC.

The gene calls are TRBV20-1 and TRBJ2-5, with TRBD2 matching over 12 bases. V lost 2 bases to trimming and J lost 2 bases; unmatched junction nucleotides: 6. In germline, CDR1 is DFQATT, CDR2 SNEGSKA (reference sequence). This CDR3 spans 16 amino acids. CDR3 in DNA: TGCAGTGCTAGACCCCTTCTAGCGGGGGGGCAAGAGACCCAGTACTTC. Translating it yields CSARPLLAGGQETQYF.